This T cell receptor (beta chain) emerged from a study of blood T cell repertoires in COVID-19. Whole-study context: COVID-19 samples, acute and convalescent, were from the United States, Italy and Spain. Sample material is recorded as cDNA or gDNA derived from T cells, B-cell-depleted T cells, or PBMCs.

How the authors handled the data: Reference gene primer amplification yielded estimated nucleated cell counts. Assay used: immunoSEQ multiplex PCR; TCRdb lists only in-frame clones, some missing. V, J and clone size derive from that table, while D and trimming were established from the DNA sequence. Among around 30,000 clones listed, 85% to 90% were seen once. The CDR3 spans 14 residues. Unmatched junction bases numbered 2, after V lost 1 base and J lost 5 bases. Germline lookup yields CDR1 SNHLY and CDR2 FYNNEI. The TCR comes from a human donor in a cohort sampled during active COVID-19. The donor label of this sample is uncertain. Sample: peripheral blood. The rearrangement uses TRBV2 and TRBJ1-1, with 9 bases aligning to TRBD1. CDR3 residues: CASSEVTGGTEAFF. For the CDR3, the DNA is TGTGCCAGCAGTGAAGTGACAGGGGGAACTGAAGCTTTCTTT.